Shown below are 30 T cell receptor beta chains from a single sample sequenced in a study of regulatory T cells in long-lasting Graves disease. Time point denoted: newly diagnosed GD, antithyroid drugs for less than 3 months. From PBMCs, RNA was extracted and then used to make the TCR library. Through Arm-PCR of CDR3 regions and iRepertoire HTBI primers, TCR beta libraries were built. MiXCR was run by TCRdb on the multiplex PCR reads, yielding one entry per CDR3 protein. The profile covers about 450,000 distinct CDR3 sequences, with about 16% appearing a single time and around 10% taken by the ten largest. This sample was also put to use in a study of T cells in Graves' hyperthyroidism and ophthalmopathy.

Sequencing used peripheral blood mononuclear cells (PBMCs), obtained at new diagnosis, from a patient treated with antithyroid drugs. The receptors shown here come from a woman in her thirties with Graves disease.

This clonotype occurred many times. The rearrangement joins TRBV18 to TRBJ2-7; D remains unclear. In germline, CDR1 is KGHSH, CDR2 LQKENI. Between the trimmed V and J ends, which lost 1 base and 6 bases, there was a span of 19 bases. The CDR3 has 16 residues. The CDR3 reads CASSPQSKVRLGEQYF. The CDR3 coding sequence is TGTGCCAGCTCACCACAATCCAAGGTGAGGTTGGGCGAGCAGTACTTC.

Many counts were recorded for this clonotype. The rearrangement links TRBV3-1 to TRBJ2-5; tentative D call: TRBD2 (6 bases). Deletions cut 3 bases from V and 5 bases from J, with 10 bases between. The germline V gene has CDR1 LGHDT and CDR2 YNNKEL (reference sequence). The CDR3 spans 13 residues. CDR3 loop: CASSQVSGETQYF. CDR3 in DNA: TGTGCCAGCAGCCAGGTCAGCGGGGAGACCCAGTACTTC.

This clonotype was observed many times. The chain has TRBV2 and TRBJ2-1; no firm D call. CDR3 length equals 16 residues. Germline CDR1 and CDR2: SNHLY and FYNNEI. Between the trimmed V and J ends, which lost 7 bases and 0 bases, there was a span of 16 bases. The CDR3 loop is CASTLTQVGSYNEQFF. For the CDR3, the DNA is TGTGCCAGCACCCTGACTCAGGTTGGCTCCTACAATGAGCAGTTCTTC. Supplemented by reference TRBV2 and TRBJ2-1, the full variable domain reads EPEVTQTPSHQVTQMGQEVILRCVPISNHLYFYWYRQILGQKVEFLVSFYNNEISEKSEIFDDQFSVERPDGSNFTLKIRSTKLEDSAMYFCASTLTQVGSYNEQFFGPGTRLTVL.

This clonotype came up a few times. The chain recombines TRBV30 with TRBJ1-1; no reliable D call. The length of the CDR3 is 10 residues. The germline V gene has CDR1 GTSNPN and CDR2 SVGIG (reference sequence). The germline V and J ends were trimmed by 4 bases and 5 bases, with 5 bases remaining between them. CDR3 coding DNA: TGTGCCTGGATTTTTACTGAAGCTTTCTTT. Residues: CAWIFTEAFF.

This clonotype has just a few counts. The chain links TRBV4-1 to TRBJ1-1; D is unresolved. The V gene lost 3 bases and the J gene lost 11 bases, with 19 bases spanning the gap. This CDR3 spans 14 amino acids. Looked up from germline, CDR1 is MGHRA and CDR2 is YSYEKL. CDR3 nucleotides: TGCGCCAGCAGCCAGGTGGAACACCCCGCAGCGGCTTTCTTT. Its protein product is CASSQVEHPAAAFF.

In its sample, this clonotype was seen many times. The rearrangement joins TRBV27 to TRBJ1-1, with 12 bases lining up with TRBD1. CDR3 length: 18 residues. Germline CDR1 is MNHEY and CDR2 is SMNVEV (reference sequence). V dropped 0 bases and J dropped 5; count of bases not matched to a gene: 10. This chain's CDR3 is CASSLSPGTGGPSTEAFF. The DNA for the CDR3 is TGTGCCAGCAGTTTATCGCCCGGGACAGGGGGCCCATCTACTGAAGCTTTCTTT.

This clonotype was picked up many times. V usage is TRBV2 and J usage is TRBJ2-7; D gene unclear. Germline loops: CDR1 SNHLY, CDR2 FYNNEI. This CDR3 is 14 amino acids long. The V end lost 3 bases, the J end lost 2 bases, and 11 bases lay between the germline ends. The CDR3 spells CASSELAGPYEQYF. The CDR3 bases are TGTGCCAGCAGTGAGTTAGCCGGACCCTACGAGCAGTACTTC.

This clonotype was seen repeatedly, ten times or more. The rearrangement joins TRBV28 to TRBJ2-1; D possibly corresponds to TRBD2 (5 bases). Per the germline V gene, CDR1 is MDHEN and CDR2 is SYDVKM. Trimming removed 7 bases from V and 12 bases from J, with 16 bases in between. The CDR3 is 12 residues long. CDR3 DNA: TGTGCCAGCAATTCTAACACGCGGGCGCAGTTCTTC. It specifies CASNSNTRAQFF. Filled out from reference TRBV28 and TRBJ2-1, the complete variable domain reads DVKVTQSSRYLVKRTGEKVFLECVQDMDHENMFWYRQDPGLGLRLIYFSYDVKMKEKGDIPEGYSVSREKKERFSLILESASTNQTSMYLCASNSNTRAQFFGPGTRLTVL.

In this sample, this clonotype turned up many times. The chain links TRBV27 to TRBJ2-7, with D tentatively TRBD2 (6 bases). Looked up from germline, CDR1 is MNHEY and CDR2 is SMNVEV (reference sequence). The V gene lost 3 bases and the J gene lost 4 bases, with 13 bases spanning the gap. The CDR3 contains 14 residues. For the CDR3, the DNA is TGTGCCAGCAGTTTCGGTGGGAGGAGGTACGAGCAGTACTTC. It specifies CASSFGGRRYEQYF.

This clonotype has a count of ten or more. The J gene is TRBJ2-7, the V gene TRBV20-1; D is perhaps TRBD1 or TRBD2 (5 bases each). The CDR3 contains 12 residues. Germline CDR1 reads DFQATT; CDR2 reads SNEGSKA (reference sequence). The V gene lost 5 bases and the J gene lost 2 bases, with 10 bases spanning the gap. DNA of the CDR3: TGCAGTGCTTTACGGGACCCCTACGAGCAGTACTTC. Translation gives CSALRDPYEQYF.

As concerns this clonotype: Being one base from a much bigger clone, this may be a read error. This chain connects TRBV18 to TRBJ1-5; 7 bases are shared with TRBD1. The germline CDR1 and CDR2 sequences are KGHSH and LQKENI. The CDR3 is 12 residues long. The ends lost 5 bases at V and 16 bases at J; junction bases unmatched: 11. The chain's CDR3 is CASSSGQVPGHF. The DNA of the CDR3 is TGTGCCAGCTCATCTGGACAGGTCCCAGGCCATTTT. The full variable domain, rest sourced from reference TRBV18 and TRBJ1-5, is NAGVMQNPRHLVRRRGQEARLRCSPMKGHSHVYWYRQLPEEGLKFMVYLQKENIIDESGMPKERFSAEFPKEGPSILRIQQVVRGDSAAYFCASSSGQVPGHFGDGTRLSIL.

This clonotype was detected ten times or more. The chain links TRBV10-3 to TRBJ2-7, with 12 nucleotides matching TRBD1. Unmatched junction bases numbered 9, after V lost 6 bases and J lost 6 bases. Germline CDR1 reads ENHRY; CDR2 reads SYGVKD. The CDR3 covers 15 residues. For the CDR3, the DNA is TGTGCCATCAGCGAGGCGGGACAGGGGGCTTTCGAGCAGTACTTC. This sequence encodes CAISEAGQGAFEQYF.

In this sample, this clonotype turned up a few times. The chain carries TRBV20-1 and TRBJ2-7; possibly TRBD1 for D (8 bases). The CDR3 is 15 amino acids. The ends were cut back, 1 base at V and 4 bases at J, with 17 bases in the middle. The germline gives CDR1 DFQATT, CDR2 SNEGSKA (reference sequence). CDR3 region: CSARADREGVYEQYF. The DNA of the CDR3 is TGCAGTGCTAGAGCGGACAGGGAGGGGGTATACGAGCAGTACTTC.

There are a few counts of this clonotype. The CDR3 loop reads CASSQGTGNSPLHF. The CDR3 DNA is TGTGCCAGCAGCCAAGGGACGGGTAATTCACCCCTCCACTTT. This chain links TRBV3-1 with TRBJ1-6; D not resolved. CDR3 length: 14 amino acids. Trimming pared 1 base from V and 6 bases from J, leaving 7 bases between. Germline lookup yields CDR1 LGHDT and CDR2 YNNKEL (reference sequence).

This clonotype showed up just a few times. J is TRBJ2-1 and V is TRBV19; 10 nucleotides match TRBD2. The CDR3 length is 16 residues. Trimming took 3 bases from V and 6 from J; bases not matched to a gene: 8. Per germline, CDR1 LNHDA and CDR2 SQIVND (reference sequence). The CDR3 sequence is CASSMGPAGGLNEQFF. DNA of the CDR3: TGTGCCAGTAGTATGGGGCCAGCGGGAGGGCTCAATGAGCAGTTCTTC. Variable domain in full (rest from reference TRBV19 and TRBJ2-1): DGGITQSPKYLFRKEGQNVTLSCEQNLNHDAMYWYRQDPGQGLRLIYYSQIVNDFQKGDIAEGYSVSREKKESFPLTVTSAQKNPTAFYLCASSMGPAGGLNEQFFGPGTRLTVL.

With respect to this clonotype: Given the absence of the conserved phenylalanine or tryptophan at the CDR3 end, a read error is likely. The chain has TRBV5-4 and TRBJ2-3, with unresolved D. V lost 3 bases, J lost 4 bases, and 12 bases lay in between. Germline V lookup: CDR1 SGHNT, CDR2 YYREEE (reference sequence). The CDR3 is made up of 14 amino acids. The CDR3 DNA sequence: TGTGCCAGCAGCTCGAAGGTGGCCTCAGATACGCAGTATCTT. This codes for CASSSKVASDTQYL.

This clonotype has a count of ten or more. The V call is TRBV10-3, the J call TRBJ2-5; D might be TRBD2 (6 bases). CDR1 and CDR2 (germline): ENHRY, SYGVKD. This CDR3 spans 13 amino acids. V was clipped by 0 bases and J by 4 bases, with 6 bases between them. The CDR3, as DNA: TGTGCCATCAGTGAGTCGGAGGGAGAGACCCAGTACTTC. Amino acid sequence: CAISESEGETQYF.

The table lists this clonotype with many counts. The chain carries TRBV6-1 and TRBJ1-5, with D perhaps TRBD1 (6 bases). This CDR3 contains 14 residues. Trimming took 5 bases from V and 3 from J, leaving 11 bases between them. Germline-derived CDR1 and CDR2 are MNHNS and SASEGT. CDR3 bases: TGTGCCAGCAGTCACAGGGTGATCAATCAGCCCCAGCATTTT. It is translated as CASSHRVINQPQHF.

This clonotype was detected many times. The CDR3 nucleotides are TGTGCCAGCAGCTTAGGGCCATACGGGACAGTGGGCTACGAGCAGTACTTC. Translation gives CASSLGPYGTVGYEQYF. The rearrangement links TRBV11-2 to TRBJ2-7; 7 nucleotides agree with TRBD1. Germline V gene data show CDR1 as SGHAT and CDR2 as FQNNGV. This CDR3 region has 17 residues. J gave up 3 bases and V 1 base, and 12 bases lay outside the gene matches. Drawing the rest from reference TRBV11-2 and TRBJ2-7, the complete variable domain is EAGVAQSPRYKIIEKRQSVAFWCNPISGHATLYWYQQILGQGPKLLIQFQNNGVVDDSQLPKDRFSAERLKGVDSTLKIQPAKLEDSAVYLCASSLGPYGTVGYEQYFGPGTRLTVT.

This clonotype was seen a handful of times. The chain links TRBV20-1 to TRBJ2-1; D gene unclear. The CDR3 spans 13 residues. The germline V and J ends were trimmed by 7 bases and 3 bases, with 13 bases remaining between them. Germline V gives CDR1 DFQATT, CDR2 SNEGSKA (reference sequence). The CDR3 sequence is CSEATEFYNEQFF. CDR3 DNA sequence: TGCAGTGAGGCGACGGAGTTCTACAATGAGCAGTTCTTC.

This clonotype was counted many times. The chain is built from TRBV28 and TRBJ2-6; 7 nucleotides match TRBD1. This CDR3 comprises 16 residues. Trimming took 7 bases from V and 2 from J; bases not matched to a gene: 8. CDR1 is MDHEN and CDR2 is SYDVKM in the germline V gene. The DNA of the CDR3 is TGTGCCAGCAACCCACCAGGGACAGCTGGGGCCAACGTCCTGACTTTC. Translation gives CASNPPGTAGANVLTF.

This clonotype appeared many times. The V gene is TRBV28, the J gene TRBJ2-1, with D perhaps matching TRBD2 (6 bases). The CDR3 runs to 13 residues. Germline loops: CDR1 MDHEN, CDR2 SYDVKM. V was pared by 6 bases and J by 8 bases, with 14 bases between. CDR3 coding DNA: TGTGCCAGCAGCCCCTGGAGGGGAGATGAGCAGTTCTTC. Amino acid sequence: CASSPWRGDEQFF. The full variable domain, in which reference TRBV28 and TRBJ2-1 provide the parts outside the CDR3, is DVKVTQSSRYLVKRTGEKVFLECVQDMDHENMFWYRQDPGLGLRLIYFSYDVKMKEKGDIPEGYSVSREKKERFSLILESASTNQTSMYLCASSPWRGDEQFFGPGTRLTVL.

This clonotype was seen many times. The J gene is TRBJ2-7, the V gene TRBV28; possibly TRBD1 for D (5 bases). V dropped 10 bases and J dropped 0 bases, with 22 bases sitting between them. The CDR3 spans 16 residues. CDR1 is MDHEN and CDR2 is SYDVKM in the germline V gene. Written as DNA, the CDR3 is TGTGCCACCTCATCCATAGCTAGGGGATTCTCCTACGAGCAGTACTTC. This translates into CATSSIARGFSYEQYF.

This clonotype was seen many times. The chain combines TRBV7-9 with TRBJ2-3; the D gene is possibly TRBD2 (6 bases). CDR1 is SEHNR and CDR2 is FQNEAQ in the germline V gene (reference sequence). The CDR3 length is 14 residues. V gave up 1 base and J gave up 6 bases, with 11 bases separating them. CDR3 amino acids: CASSLGGVKDTQYF. Here the CDR3 DNA reads TGTGCCAGCAGCTTAGGCGGGGTTAAGGATACGCAGTATTTT.

V is TRBV6-1 and J is TRBJ2-1; D is perhaps TRBD2 (6 bases). CDR3 size: 15 residues. Germline CDR1 reads MNHNS; CDR2 reads SASEGT. V lost 7 bases, J lost 0 bases, and 13 bases lay in between. CDR3 DNA sequence: TGTGCCAGCACCGGGACTTCCTTCTCCTACAATGAGCAGTTCTTC. Translation gives CASTGTSFSYNEQFF.

This clonotype was seen a few times. The chain links TRBV19 to TRBJ2-1; 8 bases are shared with TRBD2. The germline CDR1 and CDR2 sequences are LNHDA and SQIVND (reference sequence). This CDR3 is 14 amino acids long. With V trimmed by 6 bases and J by 6 bases, 7 bases remained unmatched. CDR3 sequence: CASSRLASGNEQFF. As DNA, the CDR3 is TGTGCCAGTAGCAGACTAGCGTCGGGCAATGAGCAGTTCTTC.

The DNA for the CDR3 is TGCGCCAGCAGCCACGCATTCTCGGGGACAGGGGTATCAGATACGCAGTATTTT. It translates to CASSHAFSGTGVSDTQYF. The gene calls are TRBV4-1 and TRBJ2-3, with 10 nucleotides matching TRBD1. The CDR3 is made up of 18 amino acids. The germline CDR1 and CDR2 sequences are MGHRA and YSYEKL. V lost 3 bases to trimming and J lost 4 bases; unmatched junction nucleotides: 13.

This clonotype was counted at least ten times. The genes are TRBV5-1 and TRBJ2-2; D not resolved. CDR1 is SGHRS, CDR2 YFSETQ, per germline. V lost 3 bases, J lost 5 bases, and 8 bases lay in between. The CDR3 length is 13 residues. CDR3 coding DNA: TGCGCCAGCAGCTCGACCCTAACCGGGGAGCTGTTTTTT. This codes for CASSSTLTGELFF. The complete variable domain, with remaining parts taken from reference TRBV5-1 and TRBJ2-2, reads KAGVTQTPRYLIKTRGQQVTLSCSPISGHRSVSWYQQTPGQGLQFLFEYFSETQRNKGNFPGRFSGRQFSNSRSEMNVSTLELGDSALYLCASSSTLTGELFFGEGSRLTVL.

This chain links TRBV29-1 with TRBJ1-4; D unresolved. Germline lookup yields CDR1 SQVTM and CDR2 ANQGSEA. Trimming pared 6 bases from V and 3 bases from J, leaving 11 bases between. This CDR3 has 13 residues. The CDR3 DNA follows: TGCAGCGTATACACGAATGCTAATGAAAAACTGTTTTTT. The encoded protein is CSVYTNANEKLFF.

In nucleotides, the CDR3 is TGTGCCAGCAGTTTCAGCGGGGGCCAAGAGACCCAGTACTTC. This encodes CASSFSGGQETQYF. This chain links TRBV28 with TRBJ2-5; 8 bases line up with TRBD2. This CDR3 is 14 amino acids long. Trimming removed 3 bases from V and 1 base from J; junction bases left unmatched: 1. Germline loops: CDR1 MDHEN, CDR2 SYDVKM. Full variable domain (missing parts from reference TRBV28 and TRBJ2-5): DVKVTQSSRYLVKRTGEKVFLECVQDMDHENMFWYRQDPGLGLRLIYFSYDVKMKEKGDIPEGYSVSREKKERFSLILESASTNQTSMYLCASSFSGGQETQYFGPGTRLLVL.